The present T cell receptor (beta chain) was sequenced within a study of blood T cells in healthy people across ages. Study observations and caveats: Naive CD4+ cells and diversity were both higher in long-lived donors than in aged donors. Higher naive T cell percentage went strongly together with higher TCR beta diversity.

CDR1 is SGHRS, CDR2 YFSETQ, per germline. The CDR3 is made up of 14 amino acids. Deletions cut 1 base from V and 6 bases from J, with 12 bases between. It was with a sample-barcoded 5' primer and a J-beta primer mix that a second PCR of roughly 7 to 12 cycles was run. TCRdb ran MiXCR on the 5' RACE reads and lists one entry per CDR3 protein. The sample yields roughly 680,000 distinct CDR3 sequences, more than 45% seen once. As to this clonotype: Its antigen is currently unknown.

Isolation of PBMCs gave at least 7 million cells per sample. Source material: blood. The chain combines TRBV5-1 with TRBJ2-3; D is ambiguous. The receptor was isolated from a woman at least 80 years old in good health. This CDR3 is CASSLPSPEDTQYF. In DNA form, the CDR3 reads TGCGCCAGCAGCTTGCCGTCTCCCGAGGATACGCAGTATTTT.